A selection of T cell receptor beta chains follows, all from one sample in a study of identical twins. Each CDR3 protein is one row after TCRdb ran MiXCR on the 5' RACE reads. The sample yields hundreds of thousands of distinct CDR3 sequences, about 12% seen once. These data were likewise used in another study, on yellow fever vaccine responses in identical twins.

The sequenced sample consisted of PBMCs. These receptors came from a woman aged 18-29 years in good health. Each CDR3 is given with its conserved first and last residue. The D gene is left open where the match is weak. Clone size is shown for a subset of rows, as once, few, many or a class of expanded clone.

v_gene	abundance	j_gene	d_gene	CDR3aa	CDR3nt
TRBV20-1	.	TRBJ1-2	TRBD1	CSAPHRGRNYGYTF	TGCAGTGCTCCACACAGGGGGCGGAACTATGGCTACACCTTC
TRBV20-1	.	TRBJ2-2	.	CSARDLRGCGTGELFF	TGCAGTGCTAGAGATCTACGAGGGTGCGGCACCGGGGAGCTGTTTTTT
TRBV20-1	.	TRBJ1-1	.	CGRAGYTEAFF	TGCGGAAGGGCAGGGTACACTGAAGCTTTCTTT
TRBV19	.	TRBJ2-7	.	CASSPSLEGGTYEQYF	TGTGCCAGTAGTCCAAGTCTGGAAGGTGGGACCTACGAGCAGTACTTC
TRBV20-1	.	TRBJ2-5	TRBD1	CSGDRVGETQYF	TGCAGTGGGGACAGGGTAGGGGAGACCCAGTACTTC
TRBV20-1	.	TRBJ2-2	.	CSASWPNTGELFF	TGCAGTGCTAGTTGGCCCAACACCGGGGAGCTGTTTTTT
TRBV5-1	few	TRBJ2-2	.	CASSGEMNTGELFF	TGCGCCAGCAGTGGAGAGATGAACACCGGGGAGCTGTTTTTT
TRBV11-2	few	TRBJ2-7	TRBD1	CASSLGGQGGSYEQYF	TGTGCCAGCAGCTTAGGGGGACAGGGGGGAAGTTACGAGCAGTACTTC
TRBV5-6	.	TRBJ2-4	.	CASRKRAAKNIQYF	TGTGCCAGCAGGAAGCGGGCTGCCAAAAACATTCAGTACTTC
TRBV20-1	.	TRBJ1-2	.	CSASPGVGYGYTF	TGCAGTGCTAGTCCAGGGGTGGGCTATGGCTACACCTTC
TRBV24-1	.	TRBJ2-7	.	CATSDSDLYEQYF	TGTGCCACCAGTGACAGCGACCTCTACGAGCAGTACTTC
TRBV2	.	TRBJ2-2	.	CASSDVEAGTGELFF	TGTGCCAGCAGTGATGTGGAAGCGGGCACCGGGGAGCTGTTTTTT
TRBV27	few	TRBJ1-6	.	CASSLESPLNNSPLHF	TGTGCCAGCAGTTTGGAGAGCCCATTGAATAATTCACCCCTCCACTTT
TRBV6-2/TRBV6-3	.	TRBJ2-7	.	CASSQARAAYEQYF	TGTGCCAGCAGTCAGGCGCGGGCGGCCTACGAGCAGTACTTC
TRBV19	few	TRBJ1-3	.	CASSGQRNTIYF	TGTGCCAGTAGCGGCCAGAGAAACACCATATATTTT
TRBV11-2	few	TRBJ2-1	.	CASSLMVGLPLDEQFF	TGTGCCAGCAGCTTAATGGTGGGCCTACCGTTGGATGAGCAGTTCTTC
TRBV24-1	.	TRBJ2-2	TRBD2	CATSDNSGSEYTGELFF	TGTGCCACCAGTGATAATAGCGGGAGTGAGTACACCGGGGAGCTGTTTTTT
TRBV2	.	TRBJ1-6	.	CASSDDGDLPLHF	TGTGCCAGCAGTGATGACGGGGACTTACCCCTCCACTTT
TRBV19	.	TRBJ1-1	TRBD1	CASSIGQGFTGPTNTEAFF	TGTGCCAGTAGTATCGGACAGGGATTCACCGGACCGACGAACACTGAAGCTTTCTTT
TRBV5-4	.	TRBJ2-6	.	CASSPLGSGANVLTF	TGTGCCAGCAGCCCCCTCGGCTCTGGGGCCAACGTCCTGACTTTC
TRBV9	.	TRBJ1-1	.	CASSVGHGTQNTEAFF	TGTGCCAGCAGCGTAGGCCATGGGACACAGAACACTGAAGCTTTCTTT
TRBV14	many	TRBJ2-3	.	CASSQETGTDTQYF	TGTGCCAGCAGCCAAGAGACGGGCACAGATACGCAGTATTTT
TRBV28	.	TRBJ2-1	.	CASSFPPTVGNEQFF	TGTGCCAGCAGTTTCCCTCCGACTGTAGGGAATGAGCAGTTCTTC
TRBV5-1	.	TRBJ1-3	.	CASSLVANSGNTIYF	TGCGCCAGCAGCTTGGTGGCAAACTCTGGAAACACCATATATTTT
TRBV20-1	few	TRBJ2-7	.	CSALTGYEQYF	TGCAGTGCTCTCACCGGGTACGAGCAGTACTTC
TRBV29-1	.	TRBJ1-2	TRBD1	CSAPGTGSYGYTF	TGCAGCGCTCCCGGGACAGGGAGCTATGGCTACACCTTC
TRBV10-2	few	TRBJ2-1	.	CASRSTPPNEQFF	TGCGCCAGCAGATCTACCCCGCCGAATGAGCAGTTCTTC
TRBV4-1	.	TRBJ2-3	TRBD1	CASSALWTGGVKDTQYF	TGCGCCAGCAGCGCCCTATGGACAGGGGGCGTTAAAGATACGCAGTATTTT
TRBV29-1	few	TRBJ2-1	.	CTAGGNEQFF	TGCACTGCGGGCGGGAATGAGCAGTTCTTC
TRBV28	.	TRBJ2-7	.	CASSLWGRQSYEQYF	TGTGCCAGCAGTTTATGGGGCCGACAGTCCTACGAGCAGTACTTC
TRBV20-1	.	TRBJ2-4	TRBD2	CSATGRVAKNIQYF	TGCAGTGCTACCGGGAGGGTTGCCAAAAACATTCAGTACTTC
TRBV20-1	few	TRBJ2-1	TRBD2	CSARTRTSGRSYNEQFF	TGCAGTGCTAGAACCCGGACTAGCGGGAGGTCCTACAATGAGCAGTTCTTC
TRBV2	few	TRBJ2-1	.	CASSVGRGSYNEQFF	TGTGCCAGCAGTGTTGGGCGGGGTTCCTACAATGAGCAGTTCTTC
TRBV11-2	.	TRBJ2-1	TRBD2	CASSRQPRGDNEQFF	TGTGCCAGCAGCCGACAGCCGCGGGGGGACAATGAGCAGTTCTTC
TRBV5-1	few	TRBJ2-5	TRBD2	CASSLGLWRLAETQYF	TGCGCCAGCAGCTTGGGCCTCTGGCGACTAGCGGAGACCCAGTACTTC
TRBV5-1	many	TRBJ2-2	.	CASSLATDPNTGELFF	TGCGCCAGCAGCTTGGCTACTGACCCCAACACCGGGGAGCTGTTTTTT